Below are 8 T cell receptor beta chains sequenced from a single sample in a study of shared T cell receptors in the human thymus. Using immunoSEQ multiplex PCR, the repertoire was profiled, and TCRdb retains in-frame clones only, with some absent. This sample carries 700,000 or so clones, roughly 88% of them seen once, and the ten largest clones take over 0.008%. These same records also appear under a second study, on human thymus T cells.

What was sequenced was thymocytes. The receptors come from a girl younger than two with a congenital heart defect.

This rearrangement joins TRBV4-1 to TRBJ1-6; D call uncertain. CDR1 is MGHRA and CDR2 is YSYEKL in the germline V gene. V lost 4 bases and J 13 bases, leaving 14 bases between the germline ends. The CDR3 is 13 amino acids. The CDR3 region has the DNA TGCGCCAGCAGCCTAGTCGAGGATCGCCCCCTCCACTTT. It encodes CASSLVEDRPLHF.

The genes are TRBV6-4 and TRBJ1-2; D is uncertain. The V end lost 0 bases, the J end lost 4 bases, and 6 bases lay between the germline ends. CDR3 length equals 13 residues. CDR1 and CDR2 (germline): MRHNA, SNTAGT. This CDR3 reads CASSDSEGYGYTF. The DNA for the CDR3 is TGTGCCAGCAGTGACTCGGAGGGCTATGGCTACACCTTC.

This chain joins TRBV29-1 and TRBJ1-1, with 9 bases matching TRBD1. The CDR3 length is 15 residues. Germline values: CDR1 SQVTM, CDR2 ANQGSEA. J was trimmed by 6 bases and V by 5 bases; bases with no gene match: 13. The DNA of the CDR3 is TGCAGCGTTCCCCTCATAACGACAGGGGGGGCTGAAGCTTTCTTT. Translated, it gives CSVPLITTGGAEAFF.

The CDR3 spells CASSFPDFHEQYF. The CDR3 DNA reads as TGTGCCAGCAGCTTTCCGGACTTCCACGAGCAGTACTTC. The chain combines TRBV5-8 with TRBJ2-7, with a possible D match to TRBD2 (5 bases). The CDR3 length is 13 residues. Trimming removed 2 bases from V and 5 bases from J, with 11 bases in between. Germline V gene lookup returns CDR1 SGHTS and CDR2 YDEGEE.

The chain employs TRBV10-3 and TRBJ2-2; 8 positions match TRBD2. The V gene end was trimmed by 10 bases and the J gene end by 3 bases; junction bases not matched to a gene: 16. The CDR3 is made up of 17 amino acids. Per germline, CDR1 ENHRY and CDR2 SYGVKD. The CDR3 bases are TGTGCCAGCACAGGGTTCCGGGGGGGCTTACACACCGGGGAGCTGTTTTTT. As protein: CASTGFRGGLHTGELFF.

V usage is TRBV5-6 and J usage is TRBJ2-1; TRBD1 matches 8 bases. The CDR3 has 13 residues. Germline lookup yields CDR1 SGHDT and CDR2 YYEEEE. The V gene end was trimmed by 0 bases and the J gene end by 9 bases; junction bases not matched to a gene: 2. DNA for the CDR3: TGTGCCAGCAGCTTGGGACAGGGGTTTGAGCAGTTCTTC. The encoded protein is CASSLGQGFEQFF.

The rearrangement uses TRBV28 and TRBJ1-3; D is possibly TRBD1 (6 bases). CDR3 length equals 18 residues. Trimming removed 4 bases at V and 0 bases at J, with 19 bases between. Germline CDR1 MDHEN, CDR2 SYDVKM. The CDR3 DNA reads as TGTGCCAGCAGTTACGAATCAGGGGCTCTTCCCTCTGGAAACACCATATATTTT. Translation: CASSYESGALPSGNTIYF.

The gene calls are TRBV6-5 and TRBJ1-2, with D perhaps TRBD1 (5 bases). The length of the CDR3 is 15 residues. Germline-derived CDR1 and CDR2 are MNHEY and SVGAGI. V shed 3 bases and J shed 3 bases, with 14 bases lying between them. CDR3 sequence: CASSYGRDSDYGYTF. The CDR3 DNA is TGTGCCAGCAGTTATGGACGGGACTCTGACTATGGCTACACCTTC.